Here is one T cell receptor beta chain with its context. The junction differs from germline at one of its ends, possibly a read error. The table came from immunoSEQ multiplex PCR; TCRdb's copy has only in-frame clones and leaves some out. The table records some 250,000 clones, just over 85% of them present only once. These data belong to a study of blood T cell repertoires in COVID-19. The CDR3 has 15 residues. The germline CDR1 and CDR2 sequences are MNHEY and SVGAGI. Specimen: peripheral blood. The source of this sequence is a man younger than 40 who had recovered from COVID-19. The rearrangement joins TRBV6-5 to TRBJ2-2, with D perhaps TRBD2 (6 bases). The CDR3 sequence is CASRFRGGNAGELFF. CDR3 in DNA: TGTGCCAGCCGGTTCCGTGGGGGGAACGCCGGGGAGCTGTTTTTT.